This TCR beta chain was documented in a study of shared clonotypes between healthy human individuals. Study at large: The study drew on two women and a few men aged 18 to 49 as donors. Broader study findings: For naive CD4 cells, roughly 5% of clonotypes were shared across a few donors. Naive subsets generally had larger estimated richness than memory subsets.

Trimming removed 0 bases from V and 5 bases from J; junction bases left unmatched: 9. The CDR3 covers 17 residues. Germline V gene lookup returns CDR1 LGHNA and CDR2 YSLEER. In the original workflow: Owing to the provision of junction-only sequences devoid of quality scores by immunoSEQ, filtering differed. Data came from immunoSEQ multiplex PCR; TCRdb stores just in-frame clones and leaves some out. Clone size and the V and J calls come from that table; the DNA yielded D and trimming. The repertoire holds a few million clones, with roughly 92% as singletons. As to this clone: Antigen unknown.

The sequenced sample consisted of naive CD4+ T cells sorted from blood. Subset specified: CD45RA+ positively selected. The receptor's source is a man between 18 and 35 years old in good health. This chain joins TRBV4-3 and TRBJ2-3; TRBD2 matches 9 bases. CDR3: CASSQDLAGGYGDTQYF. The DNA of the CDR3 is TGCGCCAGCAGCCAAGATCTGGCGGGAGGGTATGGAGATACGCAGTATTTT.